The rows below give T cell receptor beta chains drawn from one sample of a study of blood T cell repertoires in COVID-19. Generated by immunoSEQ multiplex PCR, the TCRdb table keeps only in-frame clones and is missing some. The table lists 43,000 or so clones, around 83% of them singletons. The sequencing input was peripheral blood. These receptors all stem from a man between 60 and 75 years old with active COVID-19. CDR3s include the opening cysteine and the closing phenylalanine or tryptophan. D genes are given only for firm matches. The size of a clone is reported for some rows only, either as once, few or many, or as a class for expanded clones.

J	D	V	size	DNA	CDR3
TRBJ2-3	NA	TRBV5-6	NA	TGTGCCAGCAGCTTGGGCGCTTCTAGCACAGATACGCAGTATTTT	CASSLGASSTDTQYF
TRBJ2-7	TRBD1	TRBV9	NA	TGTGCCAGCAGCGGCCGGGACAGAGACGAGCAGTACTTC	CASSGRDRDEQYF
TRBJ2-2	TRBD2	TRBV7-3	NA	TGTGCCAGCAGCCCCATTGTGGCGGGAGGTGCCGGGGAGCTGTTTTTT	CASSPIVAGGAGELFF
TRBJ1-3	NA	TRBV6-1	NA	TGTGCCAGCAGTGAAGAAGGGGTCAGCTCTGGAAACACCATATATTTT	CASSEEGVSSGNTIYF
TRBJ1-2	NA	TRBV29-1	NA	TGCAGCGTTGAGTATCCAGGTTCCTATGGCTACACCTTC	CSVEYPGSYGYTF
TRBJ2-2	NA	TRBV15	NA	TGTGCCACCAGCAGAGTTCCAGGGGTGAACGGGGAGCTGTTTTTT	CATSRVPGVNGELFF
TRBJ1-2	NA	TRBV27	once	TGTGCCAGCAGTCCCCGACAGAGCCTCTATGGCTACACCTTC	CASSPRQSLYGYTF
TRBJ2-7	TRBD2	TRBV28	NA	TGTGCCAGCAGACCTCTAGCGGGGGGAAGTTACGAGCAGTACTTC	CASRPLAGGSYEQYF
TRBJ2-6	NA	TRBV14	NA	TGTGCCAGCAGCCAGCGGACAGAGCCTGGGGCCAACGTCCTGACTTTC	CASSQRTEPGANVLTF
TRBJ1-4	TRBD1	TRBV3-1/TRBV3-2	NA	TGTGCCAGCAGCCCGGTACGGACAGGGGCCGAAAAACTGTTTTTT	CASSPVRTGAEKLFF
TRBJ2-5	NA	TRBV5-4	NA	TGTGCCAGCAGATTGGGGGGCCGAGGAGAGACCCAGTACTTC	CASRLGGRGETQYF
TRBJ1-5	TRBD1	TRBV19	NA	TGTGCCAGTACCCAGACAGGGGGCTGGGGTAGCAATCAGCCCCAGCATTTT	CASTQTGGWGSNQPQHF
TRBJ2-7	NA	TRBV2	NA	TGTGCCAGCGGGCGACTAGAGGGCTACGAGCAGTACTTC	CASGRLEGYEQYF
TRBJ2-7	TRBD2	TRBV9	NA	TGTGCCAGCAGCCAAGGACTAGCGGGGGCGCGGGGGGAGCAGTACTTC	CASSQGLAGARGEQYF
TRBJ2-3	TRBD2	TRBV5-1	NA	TGCGCCAGCAGCCTGGGGACTAGCGGGACCATGACAGATACGCAGTATTTT	CASSLGTSGTMTDTQYF
TRBJ2-7	TRBD2	TRBV3-1/TRBV3-2	NA	TGTGCCAGCAGCCAAGGTTGGGACTATTTAACCTACGAGCAGTACTTC	CASSQGWDYLTYEQYF
TRBJ2-7	TRBD2	TRBV5-1	NA	TGCGCCAGCAGCTGGGGACTAGCGGATTACGAGCAGTACTTC	CASSWGLADYEQYF
TRBJ2-1	TRBD2	TRBV4-1	NA	TGCGCCAGCAGCCAAGGACTAGCGGGCCACAATGAGCAGTTCTTC	CASSQGLAGHNEQFF
TRBJ1-1	NA	TRBV19	NA	TGTGCCAGTAGTACAGACCTCCAGGCTGAAGCTTTCTTT	CASSTDLQAEAFF
TRBJ2-7	TRBD1	TRBV27	NA	TGTGCCAGCAGGCCAGGGACAGCCTACGAGCAGTACTTC	CASRPGTAYEQYF
TRBJ2-7	TRBD2	TRBV27	NA	TGTGCCAGCAGTTTGGGGACTAGGGGCGAGCAGTACTTC	CASSLGTRGEQYF
TRBJ1-1	NA	TRBV28	NA	TGTGCCAGCAGTTTATCGGTTAGCACTGAAGCTTTCTTT	CASSLSVSTEAFF
TRBJ2-3	NA	TRBV5-5	NA	TGTGCCAGCAGCTTGAAGGATAGGGGCGTAGATACGCAGTATTTT	CASSLKDRGVDTQYF
TRBJ2-3	TRBD2	TRBV7-8	NA	TGTGCCAGCAGCTTAAGGACTAGCGGGAGCACAGATACGCAGTATTTT	CASSLRTSGSTDTQYF
TRBJ1-5	NA	TRBV18	NA	TGTGCCAGCTCACCACCCGGGGGCAATCAGCCCCAGCATTTT	CASSPPGGNQPQHF